Given below is one T cell receptor (beta chain) in context. Measured with immunoSEQ multiplex PCR; TCRdb has only the in-frame clones, and not every one. The table lists around 450,000 clones, about 85% of them singletons, with 1.5% to 2% in the top ten. The source of the sample is a study of blood T cell repertoires in COVID-19. On the study more broadly: From T cells, B-cell-depleted T cells, or PBMCs came the material, which was cDNA or gDNA.

The CDR3 is 13 amino acids. Germline CDR1 SQVTM, CDR2 ANQGSEA. Between the trimmed V and J ends, which lost 1 base and 7 bases, there was a span of 11 bases. This TCR was sampled from a woman aged 18-29 years with acute COVID-19. This chain joins TRBV29-1 and TRBJ2-1; D may be TRBD1 (5 bases). The sequencing sample was made of PBMCs or T cells enriched from blood (not recorded which). CDR3 loop: CSVEGRELNEQFF. The CDR3 DNA reads TGCAGCGTTGAAGGCAGGGAACTAAATGAGCAGTTCTTC.